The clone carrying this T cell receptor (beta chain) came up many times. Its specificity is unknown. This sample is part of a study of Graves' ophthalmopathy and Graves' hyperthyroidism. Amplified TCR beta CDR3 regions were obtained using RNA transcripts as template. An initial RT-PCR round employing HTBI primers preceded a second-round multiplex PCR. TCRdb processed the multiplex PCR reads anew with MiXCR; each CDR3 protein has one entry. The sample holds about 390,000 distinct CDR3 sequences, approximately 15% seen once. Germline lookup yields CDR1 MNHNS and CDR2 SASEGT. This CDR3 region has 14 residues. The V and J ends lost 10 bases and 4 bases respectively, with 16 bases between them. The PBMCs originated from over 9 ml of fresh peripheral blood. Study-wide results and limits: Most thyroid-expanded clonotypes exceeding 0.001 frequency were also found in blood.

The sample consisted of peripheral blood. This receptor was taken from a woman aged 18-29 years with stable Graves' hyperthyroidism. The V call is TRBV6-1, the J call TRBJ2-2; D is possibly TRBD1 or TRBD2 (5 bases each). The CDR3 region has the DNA TGTGCCACCAACCTAAGGGACCCCACCGGGGAGCTGTTTTTT. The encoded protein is CATNLRDPTGELFF.